This T cell receptor (beta chain) stems from a study of blood T cell repertoires in COVID-19. Across the study: Donors in the United States, Italy and Spain gave samples during acute or convalescent COVID-19.

The table came from immunoSEQ multiplex PCR; TCRdb's copy has only in-frame clones and leaves some out. The sample includes 200,000 to 250,000 clones, 87% of them seen just once. V lost 8 bases and J 4 bases, leaving 11 bases between the germline ends. The CDR3 runs to 12 residues. Germline values: CDR1 SEHNR, CDR2 FQNEAQ (reference sequence). The clonotype was recovered from a woman in her twenties or thirties with acute COVID-19. The V call is TRBV7-9, the J call TRBJ1-2; D is undetermined. Sequencing was done on a sample of PBMCs or T cells enriched from blood (not recorded which). The CDR3 is CASAWATYGYTF. The CDR3 region has the DNA TGTGCCAGCGCATGGGCCACCTATGGCTACACCTTC.